This T cell receptor (beta chain) was obtained from a study of cytotoxic CD8 clonotypes in ibrutinib-treated CLL. Sequencing was designed to attain a depth spanning 1 in 200,000 to 1 in 1 million T cells. Clones were sequenced by immunoSEQ multiplex PCR, and TCRdb holds only the in-frame ones, with some missing. The sample comprises 300,000 to 400,000 clones, 67% of which are singletons, and roughly 6.7% rests with the top ten. General observations from the study: Clonality climbed at ibrutinib response, then dropped toward baseline at progression.

A word on this clone: The antigen remains undetermined.

The CDR3 consists of 14 residues. Trimming took 4 bases from V and 4 from J, leaving 13 bases between them. Germline V gives CDR1 MNHEY, CDR2 SVGAGI. This clonotype was obtained from a human donor with chronic lymphocytic leukemia. The specimen comprised PBMCs, sampled after 36 months of ibrutinib treatment. V usage is TRBV6-5 and J usage is TRBJ2-5, with a possible D match to TRBD1 (6 bases). The CDR3 protein is CASSLSTGGETQYF. Here the CDR3 DNA reads TGTGCCAGCAGTTTGTCGACAGGCGGAGAGACCCAGTACTTC.